The 32 T cell receptor beta chains presented below share a single source sample, sequenced in a study of OX40 agonist ivuxolimab in advanced cancers. The repertoire was sequenced with immunoSEQ multiplex PCR; TCRdb's copy has only in-frame clones and lacks some. The sample lists tens of thousands of clones, about 89% occurring once. This material consisted of CD4+ or CD8+ T cells sorted from blood, taken in a trial of the OX40 agonist ivuxolimab. These receptors were collected from an adult with an advanced solid tumor such as melanoma, head and neck, liver or kidney cancer.

This clone was seen only a few times. V and J are TRBV9 and TRBJ2-1, with 7 bases lining up with TRBD1. The CDR3 spans 14 residues. In germline, CDR1 is SGDLS, CDR2 YYNGEE. After removal of 0 bases from V and 5 bases from J, the junction contained 2 bases not matched to a gene. The CDR3 here is CASSVGGGHNEQFF. As DNA, the CDR3 is TGTGCCAGCAGCGTAGGAGGGGGCCACAATGAGCAGTTCTTC.

This sequence joins TRBV7-2 and TRBJ1-1; no reliable D call. CDR1 and CDR2 (germline): SGHTA, FQGNSA. The CDR3 extends over 14 amino acids. V was pared by 1 base and J by 0 bases, with 6 bases between. The CDR3 sequence is CASSLGGMNTEAFF. The CDR3 DNA reads as TGTGCCAGCAGCTTAGGAGGTATGAACACTGAAGCTTTCTTT. Based on the CDR3 plus reference TRBV7-2 and TRBJ1-1, the full variable domain is GAGVSQSPSNKVTEKGKDVELRCDPISGHTALYWYRQSLGQGLEFLIYFQGNSAPDKSGLPSDRFSAERTGGSVSTLTIQRTQQEDSAVYLCASSLGGMNTEAFFGQGTRLTVV.

This rearrangement joins TRBV25-1 to TRBJ2-2; 8 bases fit TRBD1. After removal of 4 bases from V and 6 bases from J, the junction contained 10 bases not matched to a gene. This CDR3 has 16 residues. CDR1 MGHDK and CDR2 SYGVNS come from the germline V gene. This CDR3 reads CASSAIDRGGPGELFF. Here the CDR3 DNA reads TGTGCCAGCAGTGCCATAGACAGGGGAGGTCCCGGGGAGCTGTTTTTT.

V usage is TRBV12-5 and J usage is TRBJ1-5; 9 positions match TRBD1. In germline, CDR1 is LGHNT, CDR2 FRNRAP. CDR3 length equals 15 residues. J gave up 5 bases and V 2 bases, and 4 bases lay outside the gene matches. The CDR3 sequence is CASGLWDREDQPQHF. The DNA for the CDR3 is TGTGCTAGTGGTTTGTGGGACAGGGAGGATCAGCCCCAGCATTTT. Filled out from reference TRBV12-5 and TRBJ1-5, the complete variable domain reads DARVTQTPRHKVTEMGQEVTMRCQPILGHNTVFWYRQTMMQGLELLAYFRNRAPLDDSGMPKDRFSAEMPDATLATLKIQPSEPRDSAVYFCASGLWDREDQPQHFGDGTRLSIL.

Remarks on this clone: The conserved final phenylalanine or tryptophan is absent from the CDR3, which likely points to a read error. The CDR3 sequence: CASSGDGDSPLHL. The CDR3 bases are TGTGCCAGCAGCGGGGACGGGGATTCACCCCTCCACCTT. The V call is TRBV7-8, the J call TRBJ1-6, with D possibly matching TRBD1 (5 bases). The length of the CDR3 is 13 residues. Deletions cut 5 bases from V and 8 bases from J, with 10 bases between. Germline assignment: CDR1 SGHVS and CDR2 FQNEAQ.

The chain employs TRBV10-3 and TRBJ1-3, with D hard to call. V was cut by 10 bases and J by 8 bases, with 9 bases left in between. The CDR3 is made up of 10 amino acids. CDR1 is ENHRY and CDR2 is SYGVKD in the germline V gene. Here the CDR3 reads CATQEYTIYF. In nucleotides, the CDR3 is TGTGCCACTCAAGAGTACACCATATATTTT.

The chain links TRBV2 to TRBJ1-1; a weak D match, TRBD1 (6 bases). Germline V gives CDR1 SNHLY, CDR2 FYNNEI. With 7 bases removed from V and 6 bases from J, the gap between germline ends came to 15 bases. The CDR3 extends over 13 amino acids. CDR3 DNA sequence: TGTGCCAGCAAGGGAGAGGGGGGTGCTGAAGCTTTCTTT. Its translation: CASKGEGGAEAFF.

This clone was seen a single time. The chain recombines TRBV5-1 with TRBJ2-7; no definite D call. The CDR3 is 12 residues long. Germline V CDR1 and CDR2: SGHRS, YFSETQ. Deletions cut 5 bases from V and 3 bases from J, with 9 bases between. This CDR3 is CASRSDGYEQYF. In DNA form, the CDR3 reads TGCGCCAGCAGATCGGACGGCTACGAGCAGTACTTC.

This chain uses TRBV27 with TRBJ2-5; no definite D call. This CDR3 spans 13 amino acids. Germline CDR1 reads MNHEY; CDR2 reads SMNVEV (reference sequence). Between the trimmed V and J ends, which lost 1 base and 3 bases, there was a span of 6 bases. The CDR3 loop reads CASSLYRKETQYF. The CDR3 DNA follows: TGTGCCAGCAGTTTATACAGAAAAGAGACCCAGTACTTC.

The chain employs TRBV2 and TRBJ2-1; 13 bases align to TRBD2. CDR3 length: 15 residues. CDR1 and CDR2 (germline): SNHLY, FYNNEI. Trimming took 6 bases from V and 8 from J; bases not matched to a gene: 7. The CDR3 reads CASRLAGGPNDEQFF. The CDR3 bases are TGTGCCAGCAGACTAGCGGGGGGGCCCAACGATGAGCAGTTCTTC.

This rearrangement joins TRBV6-1 to TRBJ2-7; 7 nucleotides match TRBD1. The CDR3 has 13 amino acids. Trimming removed 8 bases from V and 0 bases from J; junction bases left unmatched: 4. Germline V gene data show CDR1 as MNHNS and CDR2 as SASEGT. CDR3 protein: CASDRAASYEQYF. The DNA of the CDR3 is TGTGCCAGCGACAGGGCCGCCTCCTACGAGCAGTACTTC.

The chain employs TRBV19 and TRBJ1-2; TRBD1 aligns across 7 bases. The CDR3 consists of 17 residues. V shed 5 bases and J 8 bases; nucleotides not matched to a gene: 20. Germline CDR1 and CDR2: LNHDA and SQIVND (reference sequence). CDR3 amino acids: CASSAAFRGTGAGGYTF. DNA for the CDR3: TGTGCCAGTAGTGCGGCCTTCCGGGGAACAGGGGCAGGGGGCTACACCTTC. Variable domain in full (rest from reference TRBV19 and TRBJ1-2): DGGITQSPKYLFRKEGQNVTLSCEQNLNHDAMYWYRQDPGQGLRLIYYSQIVNDFQKGDIAEGYSVSREKKESFPLTVTSAQKNPTAFYLCASSAAFRGTGAGGYTFGSGTRLTVV.

The genes are TRBV14 and TRBJ2-1, with TRBD1 identical over 10 bases. The CDR3 is 14 residues long. Trimming cost V 5 bases and J 2 bases; bases outside gene matches: 0. Germline CDR1 and CDR2: SGHDN and FVKESK. The CDR3 spells CASSGTGAYNEQFF. The CDR3 coding sequence is TGTGCCAGCAGCGGGACAGGGGCCTACAATGAGCAGTTCTTC.

V usage is TRBV2 and J usage is TRBJ1-1; TRBD1 might be the D (5 bases). This CDR3 has 13 residues. The V end lost 11 bases, the J end lost 1 base, and 14 bases lay between the germline ends. Germline V CDR1 and CDR2: SNHLY, FYNNEI. The CDR3 is CAASGTANTEAFF. The CDR3 bases are TGTGCCGCGTCCGGGACGGCGAACACTGAAGCTTTCTTT.

For the CDR3, the DNA is TGTGCCAGCAGAGCCGACAGGGAAGGGGAGCAGTTCTTC. Protein: CASRADREGEQFF. The chain uses TRBV2 and TRBJ2-1, with TRBD1 matching 7 bases. Germline CDR1 SNHLY, CDR2 FYNNEI. The V and J ends lost 6 bases and 10 bases, in that order; junction bases with no gene match: 9. The CDR3 totals 13 residues.

The chain uses TRBV7-3 and TRBJ2-3; a possible D gene is TRBD1 (7 bases). This CDR3 is 16 amino acids long. Germline CDR1 reads SGHTA; CDR2 reads FQGTGA. Between the trimmed V and J ends, which lost 5 bases and 0 bases, there was a span of 15 bases. The CDR3 loop reads CASSPGRGQSTDTQYF. The DNA for the CDR3 is TGTGCCAGCAGCCCTGGGCGGGGACAGAGCACAGATACGCAGTATTTT.

This rearrangement joins TRBV5-8 to TRBJ1-1; tentative D call: TRBD1 (5 bases). Trimming cost V 0 bases and J 1 base, with 7 bases left between them. The CDR3 spans 14 residues. Germline lookup yields CDR1 SGHTS and CDR2 YDEGEE. The CDR3 sequence: CASSLAGGNTEAFF. The CDR3 coding sequence is TGTGCCAGCAGCTTGGCCGGGGGGAACACTGAAGCTTTCTTT.

The chain has TRBV10-1 and TRBJ1-4; weak D call: TRBD1 (5 bases). The CDR3 sequence is 14 residues long. The V end was cut by 2 bases, the J end by 7 bases, with 11 bases between. Germline lookup yields CDR1 WNHNN and CDR2 SYGVQD (reference sequence). In nucleotides, the CDR3 is TGCGCCAGCAGTGAGGGGGGAAGCACTGAAAAACTGTTTTTT. Translated, it gives CASSEGGSTEKLFF.

J is TRBJ1-1 and V is TRBV9; D not certain. The CDR3 runs 12 residues. Germline loops: CDR1 SGDLS, CDR2 YYNGEE. V lost 2 bases and J lost 8, with 10 bases in between. The CDR3 reads CASSVASGEAFF. CDR3 nucleotide sequence: TGTGCCAGCAGCGTGGCCTCGGGGGAAGCTTTCTTT.

The V and J genes are TRBV2 and TRBJ1-2; D call uncertain. The CDR3 runs 12 residues. V was trimmed by 6 bases and J by 6 bases, leaving 11 bases between them. The germline V gene has CDR1 SNHLY and CDR2 FYNNEI. The CDR3 DNA is TGTGCCAGCAGGGCAGACGGTAATGGCTACACCTTC. This translates into CASRADGNGYTF.

As for this clone: Since a much larger clone is just one base distant, this may be a read error. This chain links TRBV5-1 with TRBJ1-1; no reliable D call. The CDR3 has 11 amino acids. V lost 1 base and J lost 2, with 0 bases in between. Germline values: CDR1 SGHRS, CDR2 YFSETQ. CDR3 amino acids: CASSLNTEAFF. CDR3 bases: TGCGCCAGCAGCTTGAACACTGAAGCTTTCTTT.

The chain has TRBV5-1 and TRBJ2-1; 8 bases are shared with TRBD2. CDR3 length: 14 amino acids. CDR1 SGHRS and CDR2 YFSETQ come from the germline V gene. J was trimmed by 7 bases and V by 6 bases; bases with no gene match: 9. The CDR3, as DNA: TGCGCCAGCACCGGGGGGGCCTACGTGAATGAGCAGTTCTTC. This encodes CASTGGAYVNEQFF.

The genes are TRBV5-1 and TRBJ2-7; unclear D gene. This CDR3 comprises 11 residues. V lost 4 bases and J 5 bases, leaving 7 bases between the germline ends. Germline assignment: CDR1 SGHRS and CDR2 YFSETQ. CDR3 residues: CASSRNNEQYF. The DNA for the CDR3 is TGCGCCAGCAGCCGCAATAACGAGCAGTACTTC.

The chain combines TRBV2 with TRBJ2-1, with 10 bases identical to TRBD1. CDR3 size: 14 residues. CDR1 and CDR2 from the germline V gene are SNHLY and FYNNEI. The V and J ends lost 6 bases and 9 bases, in that order; junction bases with no gene match: 8. CDR3 region: CASSPGQGGSEQFF. CDR3 coding DNA: TGTGCCAGCAGCCCTGGACAGGGGGGTAGTGAGCAGTTCTTC.

The V call is TRBV5-1, the J call TRBJ1-5; D not resolved. CDR1 and CDR2 (germline): SGHRS, YFSETQ. V shed 2 bases and J shed 4 bases, with 13 bases lying between them. The CDR3 has 15 amino acids. The DNA of the CDR3 is TGCGCCAGCAGCTTCGCCGGGAACAGTAATCAGCCCCAGCATTTT. Translated: CASSFAGNSNQPQHF.

The V call is TRBV11-3, the J call TRBJ2-2; 8 positions match TRBD1. The CDR3 length is 15 residues. Germline CDR1 reads SGHNT; CDR2 reads YENEEA. The V segment lost 5 bases and the J segment 2 bases; nucleotides outside the gene matches: 4. CDR3: CASSPGQGNTGELFF. The CDR3 DNA is TGTGCCAGCAGCCCCGGACAGGGTAACACCGGGGAGCTGTTTTTT.

CDR3 DNA: TGCGCCAGCACCCCCGGGACAGGGCGGTACGAGCAGTACTTC. Its protein is CASTPGTGRYEQYF. V gene TRBV5-1 combines with J gene TRBJ2-7, with 9 bases fitting TRBD1. The CDR3 length is 14 residues. The germline CDR1 and CDR2 sequences are SGHRS and YFSETQ. The trim removed 6 bases at V and 4 bases at J, leaving 8 bases unmatched.

The chain is built from TRBV11-3 and TRBJ2-5, with 8 positions matching TRBD1. The CDR3 covers 14 residues. Germline values: CDR1 SGHNT, CDR2 YENEEA. The ends lost 5 bases at V and 4 bases at J; junction bases unmatched: 6. The CDR3 region has the DNA TGTGCCAGCAGCCGCAGGGGGCTGGGAGAGACCCAGTACTTC. Its protein is CASSRRGLGETQYF.

The V and J genes are TRBV11-1 and TRBJ2-1; 10 bases fit TRBD2. After removal of 5 bases from V and 0 bases from J, the junction contained 10 bases not matched to a gene. The germline gives CDR1 SGHAT, CDR2 FQDESV (reference sequence). CDR3 length: 18 residues. The CDR3 DNA sequence: TGTGCCAGCAGCCACGTTAGCGGGGGGTTTAGCTCCTACAATGAGCAGTTCTTC. Encoded protein: CASSHVSGGFSSYNEQFF.

The V gene is TRBV4-1, the J gene TRBJ1-1; D is perhaps TRBD1 (5 bases). With 4 bases removed from V and 4 bases from J, the gap between germline ends came to 16 bases. Germline V lookup: CDR1 MGHRA, CDR2 YSYEKL. The CDR3 has 15 residues. In nucleotides, the CDR3 is TGCGCCAGCAGCCCCTTCACTCAGGGCATCACTGAAGCTTTCTTT. It specifies CASSPFTQGITEAFF.

V gene TRBV6-1 combines with J gene TRBJ1-2; maybe TRBD1 (5 bases). The V and J ends lost 2 bases and 5 bases respectively, with 15 bases between them. This CDR3 spans 15 amino acids. Germline V CDR1 and CDR2: MNHNS, SASEGT. The CDR3 sequence is CASSEKTGEGYGYTF. The CDR3 DNA is TGTGCCAGCAGTGAAAAAACGGGAGAGGGGTATGGCTACACCTTC.

Concerning this clone: An end of the junction does not agree with germline; a read error may underlie this. The sample has other DNA sequences that encode this CDR3 too. The rearrangement uses TRBV2 and TRBJ1-5; 7 bases align to TRBD1. This CDR3 is 13 amino acids long. Germline V gene sequence: CDR1 SNHLY, CDR2 FYNNEI. The CDR3 sequence is CASTTGQDQPQHF. DNA of the CDR3: TGCGCCAGCACCACTGGACAGGATCAGCCCCAGCATTTT.